The rows below give T cell receptor beta chains drawn from one sample of a study of blood T cell repertoires in COVID-19. Generated by immunoSEQ multiplex PCR, the TCRdb table keeps only in-frame clones and is missing some. The sample contains 470,000 or so clones, 70% to 90% of which appear only once. The specimen sequenced was peripheral blood. Receptors were obtained from a human donor in a cohort sampled during active COVID-19. Each CDR3 is given with its conserved first and last residue. A D gene is named only where the DNA matches it firmly. A row's size may be missing; if present it is once, few, many or a size class.

>TRBD2|TRBJ2-3|-|TRBV30
CAWSVKIPTSGTSTDTQYF
TGTGCCTGGAGTGTAAAAATCCCGACTAGCGGGACTAGCACAGATACGCAGTATTTT
>TRBD2|TRBJ2-7|-|TRBV5-1
CASSWTSGRYYEQYF
TGCGCCAGCAGCTGGACTAGCGGGAGGTACTACGAGCAGTACTTC
>-|TRBJ1-2|once|TRBV29-1
CSVGAGPSGYTF
TGCAGCGTTGGGGCAGGGCCATCTGGCTACACCTTC
>TRBD1|TRBJ2-5|-|TRBV3-1/TRBV3-2
CASSRGQGGETQYF
TGTGCCAGCAGTCGAGGACAGGGCGGAGAGACCCAGTACTTC
>TRBD2|TRBJ2-7|-|TRBV30
CAWGTSGRGEQYF
TGTGCCTGGGGGACTAGCGGGAGGGGCGAGCAGTACTTC
>-|TRBJ1-1|-|TRBV6-5
CASSYSSLNTEAFF
TGTGCCAGCAGTTACTCGAGCCTAAACACTGAAGCTTTCTTT
>-|TRBJ2-7|once|TRBV29-1
CSVSGSKSYEQYF
TGCAGCGTTTCAGGGTCAAAATCCTACGAGCAGTACTTC
>-|TRBJ2-7|-|TRBV5-1
CASSHDGRTFYEQYF
TGCGCCAGCAGCCATGACGGGAGAACATTCTACGAGCAGTACTTC
>-|TRBJ2-4|-|TRBV28
CASSSIAEAKNIQYF
TGTGCCAGCAGTTCAATAGCAGAAGCCAAAAACATTCAGTACTTC
>TRBD1|TRBJ1-1|-|TRBV28
CASSPPGQGNTEAFF
TGTGCCAGCAGTCCCCCGGGACAGGGGAACACTGAAGCTTTCTTT
>TRBD1|TRBJ1-1|-|TRBV4-2
CASSQDSGQGVNTEAFF
TGTGCCAGCAGCCAAGATTCGGGACAGGGGGTGAACACTGAAGCTTTCTTT
>-|TRBJ2-3|-|TRBV28
CASSSPGLDTQYF
TGTGCCAGCAGCTCCCCTGGGCTAGATACGCAGTATTTT
>-|TRBJ2-1|-|TRBV2
CASSDWRENEQFF
TGTGCCAGCAGTGATTGGAGGGAGAATGAGCAGTTCTTC
>TRBD1|TRBJ1-1|few|TRBV5-6
CASSLPGQGDTEAFF
TGTGCCAGCAGCTTACCGGGACAGGGGGACACTGAAGCTTTCTTT
>-|TRBJ2-1|-|TRBV6-5
CASRPHKPGNEQFF
TGTGCCAGCCGCCCCCATAAACCGGGGAATGAGCAGTTCTTC
>TRBD1|TRBJ2-2|-|TRBV7-8
CASNHRGNTGELFF
TGTGCCAGCAACCACAGGGGCAACACCGGGGAGCTGTTTTTT
>TRBD1|TRBJ1-1|-|TRBV5-1
CASSTGGQGYTEAFF
TGCGCCAGCAGCACGGGAGGACAGGGTTACACTGAAGCTTTCTTT
>-|TRBJ1-5|once|TRBV5-5
CASSDDIGQNNQPQHF
TGTGCCAGCAGCGATGACATTGGACAGAACAATCAGCCCCAGCATTTT
>-|TRBJ1-1|-|TRBV7-3
CASSFHRNTEAFF
TGTGCCAGCAGCTTTCACAGAAACACTGAAGCTTTCTTT
>-|TRBJ2-1|few|TRBV3-1/TRBV3-2
CASSQEGSGEQFF
TGTGCCAGCAGCCAAGAAGGTAGCGGCGAGCAGTTCTTC
>-|TRBJ1-1|-|TRBV4-1
CASSWRINLGTEAFF
TGCGCCAGCAGTTGGAGGATAAATCTGGGCACTGAAGCTTTCTTT
>-|TRBJ2-1|-|TRBV6-4
CASSDRRGNEQFF
TGTGCCAGCAGTGACCGTAGGGGCAATGAGCAGTTCTTC
>TRBD1|TRBJ1-6|few|TRBV28
CASSPWTGRGSPLHF
TGTGCCAGCAGTCCATGGACAGGGAGGGGTTCACCCCTCCACTTT
>-|TRBJ1-2|-|TRBV29-1
CSVDGGRGSHNYGYTF
TGCAGCGTTGATGGGGGCAGGGGTAGTCATAACTATGGCTACACCTTC
>-|TRBJ2-3|-|TRBV3-1/TRBV3-2
CASSPQLYTDTQYF
TGTGCCAGCAGCCCTCAGTTATACACAGATACGCAGTATTTT
>TRBD1|TRBJ2-1|-|TRBV7-3
CASSPRQGMGNEQFF
TGTGCCAGCAGCCCCCGACAGGGGATGGGGAATGAGCAGTTCTTC
>-|TRBJ2-1|-|TRBV6-5
CASLGTPSSYNEQFF
TGTGCCAGCCTCGGGACACCGAGCTCCTACAATGAGCAGTTCTTC
>-|TRBJ2-7|-|TRBV11-3
CASSLAAGPQYF
TGTGCCAGCAGCTTAGCCGCGGGGCCCCAGTACTTC
>-|TRBJ1-3|once|TRBV7-2
CASSLGGTGNTIYF
TGTGCCAGCAGCTTAGGGGGCACCGGAAACACCATATATTTT
>-|TRBJ2-7|-|TRBV7-5
CASRRDRGYEQYF
TGTGCCAGTCGCAGGGACAGGGGCTACGAGCAGTACTTC
>TRBD1|TRBJ1-2|few|TRBV11-2
CASSLPSQGASGYGYTF
TGTGCCAGCAGCTTACCTAGTCAGGGGGCTAGCGGCTATGGCTACACCTTC
>TRBD1|TRBJ1-1|-|TRBV3-1/TRBV3-2
CASSQAGTGGLVNTEAFF
TGTGCCAGCAGCCAGGCCGGGACAGGGGGCTTGGTGAACACTGAAGCTTTCTTT
>-|TRBJ1-4|few|TRBV7-9
CASSLTQGGEKLFF
TGTGCCAGCAGCTTAACGCAGGGAGGCGAAAAACTGTTTTTT
>TRBD1|TRBJ2-1|-|TRBV18
CASSPQPGQLNNEQFF
TGTGCCAGCTCACCACAACCGGGACAGCTTAACAATGAGCAGTTCTTC
>TRBD2|TRBJ2-3|-|TRBV4-1
CASSQAEAGVTDTQYF
TGCGCCAGCAGCCAGGCGGAAGCGGGGGTAACAGATACGCAGTATTTT
>TRBD2|TRBJ2-1|-|TRBV4-2
CASSQDGLAAYNEQFF
TGTGCCAGCAGCCAAGATGGTCTAGCGGCCTACAATGAGCAGTTCTTC
>-|TRBJ1-3|-|TRBV24-1
CATGAGNTIYF
TGTGCCACCGGGGCGGGAAACACCATATATTTT
>-|TRBJ1-4|-|TRBV16
CASSQVRGTNEKLFF
TGTGCCAGCAGCCAAGTTCGGGGGACTAATGAAAAACTGTTTTTT
>-|TRBJ2-1|-|TRBV11-2
CASINNEGVDYNEQFF
TGTGCCAGCATTAATAACGAAGGGGTGGACTACAATGAGCAGTTCTTC
>-|TRBJ2-1|-|TRBV30
CARAPIRGNEQFF
TGTGCCCGGGCACCGATTAGAGGCAATGAGCAGTTCTTC
>-|TRBJ2-1|-|TRBV7-2
CASSLSSSYNEQFF
TGTGCCAGCAGCTTAAGTAGCAGCTACAATGAGCAGTTCTTC
>-|TRBJ1-1|-|TRBV29-1
CSVAPRRGGLPNTEAFF
TGCAGCGTTGCCCCACGGAGGGGAGGACTTCCGAACACTGAAGCTTTCTTT
>-|TRBJ1-1|-|TRBV6-6
CASTRVNTEAFF
TGTGCCAGCACTCGCGTGAACACTGAAGCTTTCTTT
>-|TRBJ1-1|-|TRBV4-2
CASSNPRQGLAEAFF
TGTGCCAGCAGCAACCCCCGGCAGGGTCTGGCTGAAGCTTTCTTT
>TRBD1|TRBJ1-2|-|TRBV6-5
CASSVRDRENYGYTF
TGTGCCAGCAGCGTCCGGGACAGGGAGAACTATGGCTACACCTTC
>-|TRBJ1-6|-|TRBV15
CATSRAGLGNSPLHF
TGTGCCACCAGCAGAGCCGGACTAGGGAATTCACCCCTCCACTTT
>TRBD2|TRBJ2-7|-|TRBV7-9
CASSDRLAGEGEQYF
TGTGCCAGCAGCGACCGACTAGCGGGAGAGGGAGAGCAGTACTTC
>TRBD1|TRBJ1-5|-|TRBV5-1
CASSWSGGGEPQHF
TGCGCCAGCAGCTGGTCAGGGGGCGGGGAGCCCCAGCATTTT
>TRBD2|TRBJ2-1|-|TRBV10-3
CAIKGTSGRNEQFF
TGTGCCATCAAAGGGACTAGCGGGAGGAATGAGCAGTTCTTC
>-|TRBJ1-1|-|TRBV5-1
CASGQGNTEAFF
TGCGCCAGCGGTCAGGGTAACACTGAAGCTTTCTTT
>-|TRBJ1-1|-|TRBV29-1
CSVAQEREAFF
TGCAGCGTTGCTCAAGAGCGTGAAGCTTTCTTT
>-|TRBJ2-1|-|TRBV5-1
CASSLGRDNEQFF
TGCGCCAGCAGCTTGGGACGGGACAATGAGCAGTTCTTC
>-|TRBJ2-5|-|TRBV5-4
CASSEAAVETQYF
TGTGCCAGCAGCGAGGCTGCCGTAGAGACCCAGTACTTC
>-|TRBJ2-7|-|TRBV19
CASSPPGTNSYEQYF
TGTGCCAGTAGCCCACCGGGAACAAACTCCTACGAGCAGTACTTC
>-|TRBJ2-1|-|TRBV11-2
CASSLHPGASYNEQFF
TGTGCCAGCAGCTTACACCCAGGGGCCTCCTACAATGAGCAGTTCTTC
>-|TRBJ1-1|-|TRBV12-3/TRBV12-4
CASSKTGGTEAFF
TGTGCCAGCAGTAAAACGGGTGGCACTGAAGCTTTCTTT
>TRBD1|TRBJ1-2|-|TRBV5-1
CASSASGTGYGYTF
TGCGCCAGCAGCGCATCCGGGACAGGCTATGGCTACACCTTC
>TRBD2|TRBJ2-5|-|TRBV7-2
CASSLGPPSGGQETQYF
TGTGCCAGCAGCTTAGGTCCGCCTAGCGGGGGCCAAGAGACCCAGTACTTC
>-|TRBJ1-1|few|TRBV14
CASSLQGGTEAFF
TGTGCCAGCAGCCTACAGGGTGGAACTGAAGCTTTCTTT